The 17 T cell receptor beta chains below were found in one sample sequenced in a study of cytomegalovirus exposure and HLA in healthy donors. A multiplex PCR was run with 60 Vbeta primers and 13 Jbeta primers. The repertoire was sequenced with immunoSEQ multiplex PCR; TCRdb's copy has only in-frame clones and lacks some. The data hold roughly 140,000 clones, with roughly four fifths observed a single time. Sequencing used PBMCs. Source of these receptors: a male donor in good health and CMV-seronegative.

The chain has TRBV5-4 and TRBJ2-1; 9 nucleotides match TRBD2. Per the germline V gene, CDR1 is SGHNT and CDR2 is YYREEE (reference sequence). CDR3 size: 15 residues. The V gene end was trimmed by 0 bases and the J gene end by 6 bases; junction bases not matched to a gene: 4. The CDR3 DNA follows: TGTGCCAGCAGCTTGGATGGCGGGAGGGTCAATGAGCAGTTCTTC. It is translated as CASSLDGGRVNEQFF.

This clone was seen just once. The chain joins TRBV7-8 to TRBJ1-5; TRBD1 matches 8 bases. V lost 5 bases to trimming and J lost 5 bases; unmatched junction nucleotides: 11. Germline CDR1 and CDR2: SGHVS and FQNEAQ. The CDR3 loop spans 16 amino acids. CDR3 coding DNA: TGTGCCAGCAGCCTATGGAGACAGGGGTTTGATCAGCCCCAGCATTTT. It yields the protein CASSLWRQGFDQPQHF.

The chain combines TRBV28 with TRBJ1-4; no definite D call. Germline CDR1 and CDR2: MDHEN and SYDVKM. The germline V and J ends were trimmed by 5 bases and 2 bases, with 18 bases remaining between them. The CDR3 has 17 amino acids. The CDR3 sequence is CASSDLDFLGTNEKLFF. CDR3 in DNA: TGTGCCAGCAGTGATCTGGACTTCCTAGGGACTAATGAAAAACTGTTTTTT.

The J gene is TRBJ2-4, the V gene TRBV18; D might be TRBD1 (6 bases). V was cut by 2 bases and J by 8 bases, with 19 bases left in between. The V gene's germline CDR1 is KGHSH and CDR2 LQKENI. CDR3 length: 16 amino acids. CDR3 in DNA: TGTGCCAGCTCACCAGCTGGACAGCCCTCAGGAGACATTCAGTACTTC. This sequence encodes CASSPAGQPSGDIQYF. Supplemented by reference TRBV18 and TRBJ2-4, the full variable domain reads NAGVMQNPRHLVRRRGQEARLRCSPMKGHSHVYWYRQLPEEGLKFMVYLQKENIIDESGMPKERFSAEFPKEGPSILRIQQVVRGDSAAYFCASSPAGQPSGDIQYFGAGTRLSVL.

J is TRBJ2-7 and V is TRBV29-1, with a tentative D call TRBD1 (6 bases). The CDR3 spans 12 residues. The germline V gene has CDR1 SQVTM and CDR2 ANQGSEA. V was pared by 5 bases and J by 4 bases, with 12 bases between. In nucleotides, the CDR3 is TGCAGCGTTTCGGGACACCTATACGAGCAGTACTTC. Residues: CSVSGHLYEQYF.

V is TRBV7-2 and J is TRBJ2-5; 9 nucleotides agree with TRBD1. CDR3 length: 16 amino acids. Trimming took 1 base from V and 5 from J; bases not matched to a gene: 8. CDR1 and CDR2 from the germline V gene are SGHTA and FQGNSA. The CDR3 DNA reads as TGTGCCAGCAGCTTAGATATAGGACAGGGGAGTGAGACCCAGTACTTC. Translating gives CASSLDIGQGSETQYF.

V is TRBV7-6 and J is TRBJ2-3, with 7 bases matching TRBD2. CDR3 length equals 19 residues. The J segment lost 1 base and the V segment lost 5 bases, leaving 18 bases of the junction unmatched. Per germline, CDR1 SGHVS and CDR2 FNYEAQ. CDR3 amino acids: CASSGPHGLAGEGTDTQYF. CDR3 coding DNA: TGTGCCAGCAGCGGTCCCCATGGGTTGGCGGGAGAGGGCACAGATACGCAGTATTTT. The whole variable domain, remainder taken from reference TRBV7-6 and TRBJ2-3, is GAGVSQSPRYKVTKRGQDVALRCDPISGHVSLYWYRQALGQGPEFLTYFNYEAQQDKSGLPNDRFSAERPEGSISTLTIQRTEQRDSAMYRCASSGPHGLAGEGTDTQYFGPGTRLTVL.

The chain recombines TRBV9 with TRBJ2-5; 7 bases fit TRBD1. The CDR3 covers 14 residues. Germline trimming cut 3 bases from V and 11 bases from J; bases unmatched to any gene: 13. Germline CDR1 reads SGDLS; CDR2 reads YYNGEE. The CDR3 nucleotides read TGTGCCAGCAGCGCCCGGGACAGACCAGTGGAGCAGTACTTC. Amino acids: CASSARDRPVEQYF.

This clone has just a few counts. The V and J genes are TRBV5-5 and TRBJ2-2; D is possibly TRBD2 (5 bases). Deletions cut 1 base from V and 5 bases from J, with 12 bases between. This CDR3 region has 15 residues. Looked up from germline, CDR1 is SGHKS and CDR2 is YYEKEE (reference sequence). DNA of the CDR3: TGTGCCAGCAGCTTGTTTTTGTCGGGGACCGGGGAGCTGTTTTTT. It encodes CASSLFLSGTGELFF.

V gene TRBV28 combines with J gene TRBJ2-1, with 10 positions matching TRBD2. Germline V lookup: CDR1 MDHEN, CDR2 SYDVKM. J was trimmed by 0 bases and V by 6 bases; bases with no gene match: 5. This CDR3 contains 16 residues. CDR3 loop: CASRGVAGGSYNEQFF. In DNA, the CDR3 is TGTGCCAGCAGGGGAGTAGCGGGGGGCTCCTACAATGAGCAGTTCTTC.

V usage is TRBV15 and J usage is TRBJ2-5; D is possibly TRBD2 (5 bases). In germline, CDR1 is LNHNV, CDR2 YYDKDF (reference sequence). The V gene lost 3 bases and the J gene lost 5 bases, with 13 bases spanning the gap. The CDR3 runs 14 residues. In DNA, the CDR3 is TGTGCCACCAGCAGGACCCGGGAATTTGAGACCCAGTACTTC. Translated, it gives CATSRTREFETQYF.

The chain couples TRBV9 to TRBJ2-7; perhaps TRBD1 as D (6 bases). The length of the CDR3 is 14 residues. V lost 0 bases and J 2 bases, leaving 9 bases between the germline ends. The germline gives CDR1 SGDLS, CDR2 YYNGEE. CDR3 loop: CASSVGQGTYEQYF. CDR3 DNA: TGTGCCAGCAGCGTAGGGCAGGGGACCTACGAGCAGTACTTC.

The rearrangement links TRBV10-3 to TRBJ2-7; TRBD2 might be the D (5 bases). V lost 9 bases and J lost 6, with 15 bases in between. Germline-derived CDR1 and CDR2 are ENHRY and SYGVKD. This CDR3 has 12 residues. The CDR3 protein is CAILPTSGEQYF. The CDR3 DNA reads TGTGCCATTTTACCGACCAGCGGCGAGCAGTACTTC.

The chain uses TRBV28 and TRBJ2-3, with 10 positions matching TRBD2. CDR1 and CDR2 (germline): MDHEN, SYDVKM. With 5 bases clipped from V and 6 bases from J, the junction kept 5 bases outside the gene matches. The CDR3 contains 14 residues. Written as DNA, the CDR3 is TGTGCCAGCAGTGGGACTAGCGACTCGGATACGCAGTATTTT. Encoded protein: CASSGTSDSDTQYF.

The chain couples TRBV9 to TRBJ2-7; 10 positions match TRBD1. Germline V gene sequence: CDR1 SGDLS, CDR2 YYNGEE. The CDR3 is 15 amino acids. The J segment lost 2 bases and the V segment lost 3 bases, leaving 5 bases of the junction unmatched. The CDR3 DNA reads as TGTGCCAGCAGCGGGGGAGGGACAGGGGCCTACGAGCAGTACTTC. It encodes CASSGGGTGAYEQYF.

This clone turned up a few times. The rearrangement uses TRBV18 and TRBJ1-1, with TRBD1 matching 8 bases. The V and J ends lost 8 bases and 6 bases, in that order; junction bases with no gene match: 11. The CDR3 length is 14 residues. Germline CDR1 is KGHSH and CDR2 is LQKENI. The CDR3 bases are TGTGCCAGCGCCGGAGAGTCACAGGGGGCTGAAGCTTTCTTT. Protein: CASAGESQGAEAFF.

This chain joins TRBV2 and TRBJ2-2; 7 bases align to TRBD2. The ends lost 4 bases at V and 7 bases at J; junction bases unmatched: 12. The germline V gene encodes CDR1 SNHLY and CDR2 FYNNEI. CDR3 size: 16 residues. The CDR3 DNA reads TGTGCCAGCAGTGGGGTCCAGCGGGATAGGGTCGGGGAGCTGTTTTTT. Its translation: CASSGVQRDRVGELFF.